This note documents a single T cell receptor (beta chain) sequence. The sample originates from a study of T cell changes during pregnancy in multiple sclerosis. Germline loops: CDR1 MNHEY, CDR2 SVGAGI. J gave up 2 bases and V 2 bases, and 2 bases lay outside the gene matches. This CDR3 has 14 residues. This table comes from immunoSEQ multiplex PCR, and its TCRdb copy is limited to in-frame clones, with some not included. The table lists roughly 60,000 clones, approximately 92% of them singletons. The sequence was obtained from a female donor with multiple sclerosis, enrolled in a pregnancy study. The V gene is TRBV6-5, the J gene TRBJ2-7, with 8 bases lining up with TRBD1. Specimen: peripheral blood, collected in the second trimester of pregnancy. CDR3 residues: CASSYGTGTYEQYF. For the CDR3, the DNA is TGTGCCAGCAGTTACGGGACAGGAACCTACGAGCAGTACTTC.